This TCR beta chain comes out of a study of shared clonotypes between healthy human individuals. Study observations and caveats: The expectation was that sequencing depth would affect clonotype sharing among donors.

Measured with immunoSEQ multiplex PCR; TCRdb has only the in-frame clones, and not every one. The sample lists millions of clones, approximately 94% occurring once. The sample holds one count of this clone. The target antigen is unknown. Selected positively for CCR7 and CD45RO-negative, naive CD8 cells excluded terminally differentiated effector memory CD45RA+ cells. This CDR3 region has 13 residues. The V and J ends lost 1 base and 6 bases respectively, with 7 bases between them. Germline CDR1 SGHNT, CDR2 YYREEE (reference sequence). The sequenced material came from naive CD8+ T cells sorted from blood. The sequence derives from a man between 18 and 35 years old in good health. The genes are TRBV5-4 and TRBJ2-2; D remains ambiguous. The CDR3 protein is CASSLRSSGELFF. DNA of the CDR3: TGTGCCAGCAGCTTGCGATCGTCCGGGGAGCTGTTTTTT.